These 3 T cell receptor beta chains were all obtained from the same sample, sequenced in a study of CD8 T cells in Susac syndrome. cDNA came from roughly 0.53 to 1 ug RNA primed by random hexamers. Via MiXCR, TCRdb re-called the immunoSEQ multiplex PCR reads, giving one row per CDR3 protein. The data hold approximately 74,000 distinct CDR3 sequences, with 85% to 95% observed a single time. The specimen sequenced was CD8+ T cells from PBMCs. Receptors were obtained from a human donor with Susac syndrome.

CDR3 DNA: TGCAGTGCCCCCCGGCAGGGGTTGAGCTATGGCTACACCTTC. Translating gives CSAPRQGLSYGYTF. The rearrangement joins TRBV20-1 to TRBJ1-2; perhaps TRBD1 as D (6 bases). Germline V lookup: CDR1 DFQATT, CDR2 SNEGSKA (reference sequence). This CDR3 has 14 amino acids. V lost 6 bases, J lost 4 bases, and 18 bases lay in between.

The CDR3 coding sequence is TGTGCCAGCAGCCGATCAAGGGTACCCCCCCAAGAGACCCAGTACTTC. Amino acids: CASSRSRVPPQETQYF. This chain joins TRBV11-2 and TRBJ2-5, with D uncertain. The CDR3 is 16 residues long. The germline V gene encodes CDR1 SGHAT and CDR2 FQNNGV. The V gene lost 5 bases and the J gene lost 1 base, with 17 bases spanning the gap.

J is TRBJ2-2 and V is TRBV12-3 or TRBV12-4; TRBD1 matches 7 bases. Trimming removed 3 bases from V and 0 bases from J; junction bases left unmatched: 4. The length of the CDR3 is 16 residues. In DNA, the CDR3 is TGTGCCAGCAGTTTCGACAGGGAAACGAACACCGGGGAGCTGTTTTTT. The encoded protein is CASSFDRETNTGELFF.